The 3 T cell receptor beta chains presented below share a single source sample, sequenced in a study of blood T cell repertoires in COVID-19. Sequenced by immunoSEQ multiplex PCR; TCRdb stores in-frame clones only, minus some. Among about 410,000 clones listed, over 75% were seen once. Sequences were obtained from peripheral blood. All receptors come from a woman between 35 and 50 years old with COVID-19, enrolled during active disease.

This rearrangement joins TRBV28 to TRBJ1-5, with 9 bases matching TRBD1. The CDR3 is 16 residues long. Germline values: CDR1 MDHEN, CDR2 SYDVKM. Trimming at V came to 6 bases and at J to 5 bases, leaving 11 bases not matched to a gene. In nucleotides, the CDR3 is TGTGCCAGCAGAGTGGTGAAGGACAGGGGTGATCAGCCCCAGCATTTT. Its protein is CASRVVKDRGDQPQHF.

The chain has TRBV19 and TRBJ1-5; 10 bases line up with TRBD1. V gave up 5 bases and J gave up 3 bases; unmatched junction bases: 10. The CDR3 sequence is 17 residues long. Germline assignment: CDR1 LNHDA and CDR2 SQIVND (reference sequence). The chain's CDR3 is CASSLRGTGVDNQPQHF. The CDR3 bases are TGTGCCAGTAGTCTCCGGGGGACAGGGGTTGACAATCAGCCCCAGCATTTT.

In this sample, this clone turned up once. CDR3 DNA sequence: TGTGCCAGCAGTCAGTCGGGACAGGGGATCCATGGCTACACCTTC. Protein: CASSQSGQGIHGYTF. The J gene is TRBJ1-2, the V gene TRBV28, with 10 nucleotides matching TRBD1. Trimming at V came to 5 bases and at J to 6 bases, leaving 9 bases not matched to a gene. The CDR3 runs 15 residues. CDR1 and CDR2 (germline): MDHEN, SYDVKM.